This T cell receptor beta chain comes out of a study of cytomegalovirus exposure and HLA in healthy donors (dated by TCRdb to the late 2010s). Describing the broader study: An earlier analysis of roughly 570 of the donors reported over 250 Gb of sequence data and 100 million to 120 million unique TCR beta sequences obtained from about 200 million T cells. A later analysis re-analyzed previously published TCR beta repertoires from approximately 670 donors and added high-resolution HLA genotyping to study TCR occurrence patterns. Among the roughly 410 genotyped donors, 75% to 90% belonged to the genetic ancestry cluster associated with self-reported Caucasian donors. Among about 410 genotyped donors of the cohort, an average of approximately 240,000 unique TCR beta nucleotide sequences was sequenced per donor, of which about 20% were non-productive. Every discovery cohort repertoire had been produced on one sequencing platform. The study aimed to test whether signatures of past pathogen exposure could be identified by cataloging public T cell receptors. The T cell repertoires of under 750 subjects were profiled by immunosequencing and related to cytomegalovirus serostatus. Four or five DR-DQ haplotypes were handled as single units for association and clustering, since linkage in the cohort was strong. An earlier analysis of more than 450 of the donors used high-throughput TCR beta sequencing to judge whether each TCR beta V gene segment behaved as functional or pseudogenic. High-throughput TCR immunosequencing, statistical association of individual TCRs with disease status, and machine learning were combined to predict cytomegalovirus infection status. An early release covering around 630 HLA-typed donors comprised approximately 290 gigabases of sequencing data and 65 million to 100 million unique TCR sequences. Rather than drawing on any new phenotypic data, the later analysis identified candidate immune exposures from TCR beta sequences and the way those sequences occurred across donors. Alongside the repertoire data, information on donor age, sex, ethnicity and CMV serostatus was compiled. Class I and class II HLA loci were covered by the typing at four-digit resolution. In a later genetic analysis, genome-wide SNP genotypes for about three fifths of the 666 donors were used, and that subset was treated as a discovery cohort. Along with the approximately 700-subject first cohort, a separate validation cohort of about 110 different subjects was used. The number of donors typed differed by locus, with 629-630 for A, B, C, DRB1 and DQB1, roughly 550 for DQA1, 600 to 610 for DPA1, and 400 to 490 for DPB1. General study outcomes and caveats: Assigning TCR associations to individual alleles was difficult when HLA alleles, especially DR and DQ, strongly co-occurred. In a later analysis, around 17,000 TCR beta sequences were associated with specific HLA alleles at a false discovery rate of 0.05. The classifier was reported to diagnose cytomegalovirus status with high specificity and sensitivity in both the original cohort and the validation cohort. In vitro tests confirmed that a few of the cytomegalovirus-associated TCR beta chains recognize cytomegalovirus antigens. Because some donors lacked HLA typing at each locus, the association tests relied only on the typed subset. A further reported finding was that TCR beta sequences accurately predicted the HLA-A and HLA-B alleles for most subjects in the first cohort. The earlier analysis of a few hundred of the donors excluded roughly 16 rarely observed V segments, including chromosome 9 orphons, because counts were too low. A cluster of highly shared sequence variants was judged likely to be a technical artifact of the sequencing pipeline. While some public TCRs were present in many individuals, most TCR sequences turned up only very rarely across donors. This cohort had only TCR beta chains sequenced, and the lack of alpha or paired-chain data limited which features could be detected. Roughly uniform sequencing depth across donors was assumed in presence/absence analyses, although this assumption may not hold. According to the authors, the approach could potentially be generalized to other disease states and immunological phenotypes. Linkage disequilibrium might explain the correlated functional status among segregating V segments, but an unknown experimental factor could not be excluded. Some IMGT-functional V segments, including TRBV6-2 and TRBV6-3, could not be distinguished by the 87-base-pair reads and were therefore excluded. The study gave a list of about 170 TCR beta chains associated with cytomegalovirus. An association between a missense DCLRE1C variant and V-gene and J-gene trimming of TCR beta chains was found in a later genetic analysis and replicated in an independent cohort. In an earlier analysis of some 640 of the donors, most TCR beta V segments were observed in productive rearrangements about 90% or about 30% of the time, broadly matching IMGT annotations. Several of the top co-occurrence clusters appeared to be linked to parvovirus B19, influenza, CMV and Epstein-Barr virus, according to a later analysis. According to a later analysis, most CMV-associated TCR beta chains appeared to be HLA-restricted, and the HLA associations seemed to be driven largely by CMV exposure. According to a later analysis, TCR association rates differed among HLA loci, with DRB1 alleles showing the most associated TCRs and HLA-C alleles showing the fewest. CMV serostatus was the only immune exposure information available for the cohort. Compared with equally common non-associated chains, HLA-associated TCR beta chains in a later analysis were more clonally expanded and had lower generation probabilities. In a later genetic analysis, fewer N-insertions in productive TCRs were reported among donors in an Asian-associated ancestry cluster than the roughly 640-donor mean.

Comment on this clone: The specificity of this receptor is unknown.

In total, 666 healthy bone marrow donors made up the cohort. Cohort members were all nominally healthy when sampled, although unrecorded immune exposures were likely present. The donor tested CMV seronegative and was one of the 352 seronegative cohort members. A peripheral blood sample was collected from each donor, and TCR beta sequencing was performed on peripheral blood mononuclear cells. The Qiagen DNeasy Blood Extraction Kit was used to extract genomic DNA from the blood cell samples. The library came from the immunoSEQ multiplex PCR assay. For the multiplex PCR, a mixture combining 60 forward primers for TCR Vbeta segments and 13 reverse primers for TCR Jbeta segments was used. The CDR3 region of rearranged TCR beta genes was amplified from genomic DNA with a multiplex PCR assay. The Illumina HiSeq System was used to sequence the amplified TCR beta libraries as 87-base-pair reads. Processing in the source paper ran as follows. Across the roughly 700 repertoires, a later analysis counted some 81 million unique TCR beta chains, roughly 11 million of which were shared by at least two donors. A nearest-neighbor algorithm error-corrected the raw reads and collapsed the reads into unique sequences, merging closely related sequences to remove PCR and sequencing errors. Alignment of CDR3 sequences to IMGT reference sequences was used to assign V, D and J gene segments. For a sequence to be retained, a match of at least six nucleotides was required to both a V gene segment and a J gene segment. A rearrangement counted as productive if the CDR3 had no stop codons and remained in frame with V and J, and every other rearrangement counted as non-productive. CDR3 was defined by IMGT convention, running from the second conserved V-encoded cysteine to the conserved J-encoded phenylalanine. The earlier analysis of 587 of the donors excluded any sequence lacking an unambiguous match to a single V gene segment. An earlier analysis of several hundred of the donors called V segments functional above 56.7% productive rearrangements and segregating when the between-donor standard deviation exceeded 5%. A statistical classification framework was developed to diagnose cytomegalovirus status using the catalog of TCR beta chain sequences. In a later analysis, TCR nucleotide sequences were compared against IMGT/GENE-DB human TR gene sequences so that V and J genes could be assigned. Using the TCRdist pipeline, a later analysis assigned CDR3 sequences along with most-parsimonious VDJ recombination scenarios. In a later analysis, every TCR beta chain was defined by the combination of its CDR3 amino acid sequence and its V-gene family, and reads without a unique V-gene family were dropped. As a way to deal with suspected cross-contamination and a sequencing artifact, a later analysis dropped roughly 600 nucleotide sequences that were highly shared and had low generation probability. For each public chain, a later analysis derived a clonal expansion index from normalized ranks of inferred template counts within each repertoire. In a later analysis, generation probabilities were computed using a VDJ recombination model fitted to out-of-frame rearrangements, and the results were checked against IGoR. A later analysis scored TCR-TCR, TCR-HLA and TCR-CMV co-occurrence with hypergeometric tests, applying a repertoire-size bias correction to TCR pairs. To estimate false discovery rates, a later analysis permuted the HLA or CMV assignments 20 times. In a later analysis, co-occurring TCRs were grouped with DBSCAN, and TCRdist sequence similarity was added when clustering was performed within HLA-allele-positive subsets. Repertoires with fewer than 30,000 or more than 120,000 public chains, plus five repertoires with anomalous nucleotide sharing, were excluded from co-occurrence clustering. This immuneACCESS table, as held by TCRdb, lists in-frame sequences with V and J called but not all clones. Of the missing ones, under half trace to an unresolved V gene in checked studies; the others have no known cause. V and J calls and clone size follow that table, whereas D and trimming were derived from the DNA. This sample's records show approximately 110,000 clones. 2.2% of the sample rests with the top ten.

CDR1 and CDR2, per the germline V gene, are ENHRY and SYGVKD. The CDR3 sequence holds 13 residues, the cysteine and phenylalanine included. CDR3 DNA only is kept here, 39 bases in frame from base 1. Trimming removed 7 bases from V and 6 bases from J, leaving 15 bases between the germline ends. Sequencing was performed on PBMCs. This chain is built from TRBV10-3 and TRBJ1-1; the D gene is perhaps TRBD1, on 6 matching bases. The sequence was obtained from a man aged 40-55 years in good health and CMV-seronegative. The CDR3 amino acid sequence is: CAINAGESAEAFF. DNA sequence: TGTGCCATCAATGCAGGGGAAAGCGCTGAAGCTTTCTTT.